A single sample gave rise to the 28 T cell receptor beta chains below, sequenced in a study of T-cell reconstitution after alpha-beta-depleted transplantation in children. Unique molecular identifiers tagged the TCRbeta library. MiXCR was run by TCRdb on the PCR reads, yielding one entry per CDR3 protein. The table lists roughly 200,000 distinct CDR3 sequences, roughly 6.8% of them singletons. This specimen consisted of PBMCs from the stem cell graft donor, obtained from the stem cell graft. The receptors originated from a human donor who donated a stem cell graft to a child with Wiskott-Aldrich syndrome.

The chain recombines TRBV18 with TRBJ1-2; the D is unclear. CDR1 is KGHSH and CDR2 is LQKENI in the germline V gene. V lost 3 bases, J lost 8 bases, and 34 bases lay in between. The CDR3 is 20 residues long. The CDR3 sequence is CASSPVSTVDWWRVYLGYTF. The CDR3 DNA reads TGTGCCAGCTCACCCGTCTCCACAGTGGACTGGTGGAGGGTATACTTGGGCTACACCTTC.

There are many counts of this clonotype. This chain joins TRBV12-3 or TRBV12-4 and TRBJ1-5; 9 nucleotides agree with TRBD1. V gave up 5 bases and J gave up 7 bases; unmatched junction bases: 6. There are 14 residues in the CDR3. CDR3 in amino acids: CASSQTGGRQPQHF. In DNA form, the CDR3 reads TGTGCCAGCAGTCAAACAGGGGGCAGGCAGCCCCAGCATTTT.

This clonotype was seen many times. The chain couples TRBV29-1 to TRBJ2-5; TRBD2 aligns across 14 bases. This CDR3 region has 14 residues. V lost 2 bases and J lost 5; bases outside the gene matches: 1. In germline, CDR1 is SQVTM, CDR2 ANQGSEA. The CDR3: CSVERLAGGETQYF. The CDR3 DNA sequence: TGCAGCGTTGAAAGACTAGCGGGGGGGGAGACCCAGTACTTC.

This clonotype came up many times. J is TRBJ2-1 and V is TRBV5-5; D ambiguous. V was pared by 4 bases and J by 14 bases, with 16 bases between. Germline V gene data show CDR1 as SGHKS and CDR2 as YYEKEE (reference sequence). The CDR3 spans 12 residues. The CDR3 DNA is TGTGCCAGCAGCCCGACTGGGGAAGGCAAGTTCTTC. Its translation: CASSPTGEGKFF.

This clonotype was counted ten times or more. The chain's CDR3 is CASSAVEGRGTEAFF. The CDR3 region has the DNA TGCGCCAGCAGCGCGGTTGAGGGGAGGGGCACTGAAGCTTTCTTT. The V gene is TRBV5-1, the J gene TRBJ1-1; tentatively, D is TRBD1 (5 bases). Germline V gene lookup returns CDR1 SGHRS and CDR2 YFSETQ. V lost 4 bases and J lost 4, with 17 bases in between. This CDR3 spans 15 amino acids.

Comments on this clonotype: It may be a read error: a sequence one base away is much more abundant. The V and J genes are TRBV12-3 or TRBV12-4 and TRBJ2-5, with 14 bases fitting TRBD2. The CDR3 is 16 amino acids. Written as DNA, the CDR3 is TGTCCCAGCAGTTTAAGGACTAGCGGGAGGCGATTAAACCAGTACTTC. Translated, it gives CPSSLRTSGRRLNQYF.

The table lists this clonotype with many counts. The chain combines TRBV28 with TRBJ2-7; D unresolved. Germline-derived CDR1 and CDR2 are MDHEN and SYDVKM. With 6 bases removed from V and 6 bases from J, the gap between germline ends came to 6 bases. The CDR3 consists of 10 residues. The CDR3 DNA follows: TGTGCCAGCAGACAGATCGAGCAGTACTTC. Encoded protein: CASRQIEQYF.

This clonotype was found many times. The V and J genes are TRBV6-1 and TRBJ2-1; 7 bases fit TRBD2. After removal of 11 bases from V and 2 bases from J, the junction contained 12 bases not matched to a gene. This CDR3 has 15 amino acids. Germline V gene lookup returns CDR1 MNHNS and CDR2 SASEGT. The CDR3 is CAAGRGGRAYNEQFF. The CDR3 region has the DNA TGTGCCGCTGGGCGTGGTGGGAGGGCCTACAATGAGCAGTTCTTC.

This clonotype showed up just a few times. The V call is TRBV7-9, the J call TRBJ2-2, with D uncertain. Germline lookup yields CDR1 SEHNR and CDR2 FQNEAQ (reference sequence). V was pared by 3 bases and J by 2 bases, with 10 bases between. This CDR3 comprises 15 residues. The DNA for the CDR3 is TGTGCCAGCAGCTTGTCGCCGAGTAACACCGGGGAGCTGTTTTTT. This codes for CASSLSPSNTGELFF.

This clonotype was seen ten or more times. CDR3 DNA: TGCGCCAGCAGCCCATGGAGGGTTGAAGAGACCCAGTACTTC. Translation gives CASSPWRVEETQYF. This chain uses TRBV5-1 with TRBJ2-5; weak D call: TRBD2 (6 bases). The ends were cut back, 4 bases at V and 3 bases at J, with 13 bases in the middle. This CDR3 region has 14 residues. Germline CDR1 reads SGHRS; CDR2 reads YFSETQ.

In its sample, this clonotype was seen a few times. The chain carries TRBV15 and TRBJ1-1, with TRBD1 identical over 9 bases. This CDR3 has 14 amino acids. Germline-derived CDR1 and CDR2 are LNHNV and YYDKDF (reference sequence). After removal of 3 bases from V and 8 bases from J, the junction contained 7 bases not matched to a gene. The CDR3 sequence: CATSSAGQGTEAFF. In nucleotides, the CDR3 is TGTGCCACCAGCAGCGCGGGACAGGGTACCGAAGCTTTCTTT.

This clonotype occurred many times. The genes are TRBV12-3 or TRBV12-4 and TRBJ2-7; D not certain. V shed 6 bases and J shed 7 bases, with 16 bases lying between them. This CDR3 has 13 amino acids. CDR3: CASSTSGYGEQYF. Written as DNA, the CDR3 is TGTGCCAGCAGCACCTCCGGGTATGGAGAGCAGTACTTC.

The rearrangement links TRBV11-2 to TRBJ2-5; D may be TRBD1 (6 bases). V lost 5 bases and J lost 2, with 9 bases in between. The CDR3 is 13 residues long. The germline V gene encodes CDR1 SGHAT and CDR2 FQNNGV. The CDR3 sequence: CASSRGHQETQYF. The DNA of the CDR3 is TGTGCCAGCAGCCGGGGACATCAAGAGACCCAGTACTTC.

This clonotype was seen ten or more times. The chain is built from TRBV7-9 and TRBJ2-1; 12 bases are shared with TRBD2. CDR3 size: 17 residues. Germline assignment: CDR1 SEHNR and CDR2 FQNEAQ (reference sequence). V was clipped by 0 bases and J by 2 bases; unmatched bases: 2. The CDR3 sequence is CASSLATSGRTYNEQFF. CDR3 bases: TGTGCCAGCAGCTTAGCCACTAGCGGGAGGACCTACAATGAGCAGTTCTTC.

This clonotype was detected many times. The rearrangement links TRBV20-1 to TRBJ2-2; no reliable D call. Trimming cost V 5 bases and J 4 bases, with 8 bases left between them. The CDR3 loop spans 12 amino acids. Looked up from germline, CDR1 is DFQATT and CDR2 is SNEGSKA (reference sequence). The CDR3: CSAAMATGELFF. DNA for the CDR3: TGCAGTGCTGCCATGGCCACCGGGGAGCTGTTTTTT.

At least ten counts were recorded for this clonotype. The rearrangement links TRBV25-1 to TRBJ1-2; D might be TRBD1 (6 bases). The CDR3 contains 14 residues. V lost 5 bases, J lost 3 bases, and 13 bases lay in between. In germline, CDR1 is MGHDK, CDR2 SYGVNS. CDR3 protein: CASSRQGLDYGYTF. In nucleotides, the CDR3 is TGTGCCAGCAGTCGTCAGGGGCTCGACTATGGCTACACCTTC.

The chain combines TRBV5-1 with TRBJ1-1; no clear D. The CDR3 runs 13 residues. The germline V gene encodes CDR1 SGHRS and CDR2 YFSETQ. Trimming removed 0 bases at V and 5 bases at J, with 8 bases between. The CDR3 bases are TGCGCCAGCAGCTTGGCCCACGGAACTGAAGCTTTCTTT. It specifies CASSLAHGTEAFF.

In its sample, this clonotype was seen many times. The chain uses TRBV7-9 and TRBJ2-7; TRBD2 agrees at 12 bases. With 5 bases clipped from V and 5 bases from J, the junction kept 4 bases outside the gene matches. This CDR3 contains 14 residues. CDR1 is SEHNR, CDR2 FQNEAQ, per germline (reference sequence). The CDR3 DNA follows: TGTGCCAGCAGCCTCAGACTAGCGGGAGACGAGCAGTACTTC. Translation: CASSLRLAGDEQYF.

The DNA for the CDR3 is TGTGCCAGCAGCTTAGGTCCCCTACCAAGTCAGCCCCAGCATTTT. It translates to CASSLGPLPSQPQHF. The chain links TRBV7-2 to TRBJ1-5; D not resolved. CDR3 size: 15 residues. Germline V gives CDR1 SGHTA, CDR2 FQGNSA. The germline V and J ends were trimmed by 1 base and 6 bases, with 13 bases remaining between them.

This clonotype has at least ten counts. In nucleotides, the CDR3 is TGCAGTGCTCTCGGAAGTGGCCCCGGGAAGGGGGATACGCAGTATTTT. This sequence encodes CSALGSGPGKGDTQYF. This chain links TRBV20-1 with TRBJ2-3; perhaps D is TRBD1 or TRBD2 (5 bases each). Trimming left V 5 bases short and J 6 bases short, with 24 bases between. The germline V gene encodes CDR1 DFQATT and CDR2 SNEGSKA (reference sequence). CDR3 size: 16 residues.

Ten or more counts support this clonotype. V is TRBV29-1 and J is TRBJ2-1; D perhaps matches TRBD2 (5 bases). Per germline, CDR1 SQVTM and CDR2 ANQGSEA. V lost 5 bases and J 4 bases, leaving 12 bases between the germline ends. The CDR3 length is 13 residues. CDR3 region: CSVLEVGYNEQFF. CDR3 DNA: TGCAGCGTTCTGGAGGTGGGGTACAATGAGCAGTTCTTC.

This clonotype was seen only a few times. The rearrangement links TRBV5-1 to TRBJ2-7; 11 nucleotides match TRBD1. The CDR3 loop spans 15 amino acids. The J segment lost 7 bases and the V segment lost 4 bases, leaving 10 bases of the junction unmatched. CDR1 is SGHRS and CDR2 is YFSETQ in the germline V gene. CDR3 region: CASSVDRGPRKEQYF. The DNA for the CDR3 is TGCGCCAGCAGCGTGGACAGGGGGCCACGGAAAGAGCAGTACTTC. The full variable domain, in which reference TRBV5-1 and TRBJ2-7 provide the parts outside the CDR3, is KAGVTQTPRYLIKTRGQQVTLSCSPISGHRSVSWYQQTPGQGLQFLFEYFSETQRNKGNFPGRFSGRQFSNSRSEMNVSTLELGDSALYLCASSVDRGPRKEQYFGPGTRLTVT.

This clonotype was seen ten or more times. The CDR3 nucleotides are TGTGCCAGCAGCCCCAGGGGCCTGAGCACAGATACGCAGTATTTT. Translation: CASSPRGLSTDTQYF. The chain uses TRBV7-9 and TRBJ2-3; maybe TRBD1 (6 bases). There are 15 residues in the CDR3. V was clipped by 5 bases and J by 0 bases, with 12 bases between them. Germline V gene data show CDR1 as SEHNR and CDR2 as FQNEAQ (reference sequence). The full variable domain, completed using reference TRBV7-9 and TRBJ2-3, is DTGVSQNPRHKITKRGQNVTFRCDPISEHNRLYWYRQTLGQGPEFLTYFQNEAQLEKSRLLSDRFSAERPKGSFSTLEIQRTEQGDSAMYLCASSPRGLSTDTQYFGPGTRLTVL.

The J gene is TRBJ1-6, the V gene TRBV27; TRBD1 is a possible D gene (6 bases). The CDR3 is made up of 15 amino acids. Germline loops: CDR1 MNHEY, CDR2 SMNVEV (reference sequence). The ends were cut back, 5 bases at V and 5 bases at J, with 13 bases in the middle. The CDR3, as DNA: TGTGCCAGCAGTCACAGGGCTTTTGATAATTCACCCCTCCACTTT. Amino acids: CASSHRAFDNSPLHF.

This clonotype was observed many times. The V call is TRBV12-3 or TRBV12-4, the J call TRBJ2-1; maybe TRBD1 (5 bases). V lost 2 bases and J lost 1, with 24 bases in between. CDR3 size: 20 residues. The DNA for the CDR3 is TGTGCCAGCAGTTTAAGGTTCAGAATCTGGGGCTCTCAATCCTACAATGAGCAGTTCTTC. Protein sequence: CASSLRFRIWGSQSYNEQFF.

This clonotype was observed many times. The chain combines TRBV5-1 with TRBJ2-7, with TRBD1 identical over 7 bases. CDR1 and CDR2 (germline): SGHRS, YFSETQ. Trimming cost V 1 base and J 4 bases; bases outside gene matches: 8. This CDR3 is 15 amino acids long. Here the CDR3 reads CASSLIGGQSYEQYF. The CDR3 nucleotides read TGCGCCAGCAGCTTGATTGGGGGACAGAGTTACGAGCAGTACTTC.

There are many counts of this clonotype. In DNA form, the CDR3 reads TGCAGCGCTGGACAAGTGACCCACGAGCAGTACTTC. Protein sequence: CSAGQVTHEQYF. This sequence joins TRBV29-1 and TRBJ2-7, with a possible D match to TRBD1 (5 bases). The CDR3 runs 12 residues. The V end lost 7 bases, the J end lost 5 bases, and 15 bases lay between the germline ends. The V gene's germline CDR1 is SQVTM and CDR2 ANQGSEA.

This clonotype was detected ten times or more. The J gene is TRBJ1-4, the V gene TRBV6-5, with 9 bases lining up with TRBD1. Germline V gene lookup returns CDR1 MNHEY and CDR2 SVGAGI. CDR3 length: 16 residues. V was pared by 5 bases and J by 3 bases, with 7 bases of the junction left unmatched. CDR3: CASSPDRGAPNEKLFF. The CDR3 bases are TGTGCCAGCAGTCCGGACAGGGGAGCCCCTAATGAAAAACTGTTTTTT.